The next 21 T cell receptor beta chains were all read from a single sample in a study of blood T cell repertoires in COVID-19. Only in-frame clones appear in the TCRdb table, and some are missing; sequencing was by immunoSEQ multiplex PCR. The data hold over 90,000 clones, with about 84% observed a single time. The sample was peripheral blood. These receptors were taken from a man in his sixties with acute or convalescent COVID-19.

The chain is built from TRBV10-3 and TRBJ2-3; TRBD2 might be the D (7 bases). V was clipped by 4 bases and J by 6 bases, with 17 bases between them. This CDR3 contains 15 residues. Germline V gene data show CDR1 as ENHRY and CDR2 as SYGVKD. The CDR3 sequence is CAISAGGRRSDTQYF. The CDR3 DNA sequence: TGTGCCATCAGTGCCGGGGGGCGCCGGTCGGATACGCAGTATTTT.

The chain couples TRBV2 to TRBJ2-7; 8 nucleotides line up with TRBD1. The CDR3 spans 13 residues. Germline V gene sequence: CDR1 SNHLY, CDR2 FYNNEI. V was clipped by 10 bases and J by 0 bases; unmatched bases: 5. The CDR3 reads CAIGTGDSYEQYF. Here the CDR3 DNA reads TGTGCCATCGGGACAGGCGACTCCTACGAGCAGTACTTC. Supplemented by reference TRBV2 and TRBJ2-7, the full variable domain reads EPEVTQTPSHQVTQMGQEVILRCVPISNHLYFYWYRQILGQKVEFLVSFYNNEISEKSEIFDDQFSVERPDGSNFTLKIRSTKLEDSAMYFCAIGTGDSYEQYFGPGTRLTVT.

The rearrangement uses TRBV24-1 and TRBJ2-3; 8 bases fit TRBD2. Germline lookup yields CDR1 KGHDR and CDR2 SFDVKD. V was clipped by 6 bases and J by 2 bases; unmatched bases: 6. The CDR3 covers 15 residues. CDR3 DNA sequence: TGTGCCACCAGTTTTGGAGCGGGGGACACAGATACGCAGTATTTT. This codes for CATSFGAGDTDTQYF.

CDR3 in DNA: TGTGCCAGCAGCTTTCGGGACAGGGGCTACGAGCAGTACTTC. Its protein is CASSFRDRGYEQYF. The rearrangement uses TRBV7-9 and TRBJ2-7, with 10 bases identical to TRBD1. Germline V gene sequence: CDR1 SEHNR, CDR2 FQNEAQ (reference sequence). The V gene end was trimmed by 3 bases and the J gene end by 3 bases; junction bases not matched to a gene: 2. The CDR3 totals 14 residues. The entire variable domain, with the rest obtained from reference TRBV7-9 and TRBJ2-7, is as follows: DTGVSQNPRHKITKRGQNVTFRCDPISEHNRLYWYRQTLGQGPEFLTYFQNEAQLEKSRLLSDRFSAERPKGSFSTLEIQRTEQGDSAMYLCASSFRDRGYEQYFGPGTRLTVT.

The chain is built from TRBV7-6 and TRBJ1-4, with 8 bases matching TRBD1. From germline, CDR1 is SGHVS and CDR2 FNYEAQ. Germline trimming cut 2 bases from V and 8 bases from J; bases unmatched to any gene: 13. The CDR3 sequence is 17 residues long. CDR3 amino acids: CASSLSGSGTGGEKLFF. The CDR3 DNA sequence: TGTGCCAGCAGCTTATCGGGGTCCGGGACAGGAGGAGAAAAACTGTTTTTT. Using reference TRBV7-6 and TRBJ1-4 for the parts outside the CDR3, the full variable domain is GAGVSQSPRYKVTKRGQDVALRCDPISGHVSLYWYRQALGQGPEFLTYFNYEAQQDKSGLPNDRFSAERPEGSISTLTIQRTEQRDSAMYRCASSLSGSGTGGEKLFFGSGTQLSVL.

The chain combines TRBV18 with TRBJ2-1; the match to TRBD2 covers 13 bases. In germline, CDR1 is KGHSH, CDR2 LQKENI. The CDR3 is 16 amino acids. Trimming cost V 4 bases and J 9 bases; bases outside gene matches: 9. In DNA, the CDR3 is TGTGCCAGCTCACAGAGACTAGCGGGAGGTCTTGGTGAGCAGTTCTTC. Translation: CASSQRLAGGLGEQFF.

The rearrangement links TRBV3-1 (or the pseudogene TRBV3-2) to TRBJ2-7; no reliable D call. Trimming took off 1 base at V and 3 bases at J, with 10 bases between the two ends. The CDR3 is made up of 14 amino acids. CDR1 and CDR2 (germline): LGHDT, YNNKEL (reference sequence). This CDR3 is CASSQGGFIYEQYF. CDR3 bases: TGTGCCAGCAGCCAAGGCGGTTTTATCTACGAGCAGTACTTC.

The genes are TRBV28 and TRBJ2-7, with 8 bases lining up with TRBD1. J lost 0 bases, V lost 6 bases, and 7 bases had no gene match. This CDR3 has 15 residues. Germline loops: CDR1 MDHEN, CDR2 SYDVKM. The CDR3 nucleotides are TGTGCCAGCAGCCCTGGACAGGGACTCTCCTACGAGCAGTACTTC. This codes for CASSPGQGLSYEQYF.

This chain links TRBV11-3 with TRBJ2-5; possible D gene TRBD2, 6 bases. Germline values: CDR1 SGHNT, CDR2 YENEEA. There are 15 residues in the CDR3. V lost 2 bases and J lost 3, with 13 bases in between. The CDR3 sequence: CASSLTGVSEETQYF. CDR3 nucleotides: TGTGCCAGCAGCTTAACGGGGGTCTCGGAAGAGACCCAGTACTTC.

CDR3 nucleotide sequence: TGTGCCAGCAGCCAAGACAGGGATCAGCCCCAGCATTTT. This translates into CASSQDRDQPQHF. This chain joins TRBV3-1 (or the pseudogene TRBV3-2) and TRBJ1-5; D perhaps matches TRBD1 (5 bases). Per germline, CDR1 LGHDT and CDR2 YNNKEL (reference sequence). Trimming cost V 0 bases and J 5 bases, with 5 bases left between them. This CDR3 has 13 amino acids.

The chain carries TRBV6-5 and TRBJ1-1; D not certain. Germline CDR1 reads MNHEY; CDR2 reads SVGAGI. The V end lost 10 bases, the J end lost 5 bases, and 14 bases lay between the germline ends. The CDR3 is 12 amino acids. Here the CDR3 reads CATHLGGTEAFF. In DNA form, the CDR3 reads TGTGCCACGCACCTGGGAGGAACTGAAGCTTTCTTT.

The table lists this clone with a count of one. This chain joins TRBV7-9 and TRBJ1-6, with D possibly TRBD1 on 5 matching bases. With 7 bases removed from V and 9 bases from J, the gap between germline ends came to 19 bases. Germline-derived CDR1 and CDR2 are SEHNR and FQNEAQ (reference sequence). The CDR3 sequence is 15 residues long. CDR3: CASTIGGDGSSPLHF. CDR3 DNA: TGTGCCAGCACCATCGGGGGAGATGGGAGTTCACCCCTCCACTTT. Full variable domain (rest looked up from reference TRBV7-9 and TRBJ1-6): DTGVSQNPRHKITKRGQNVTFRCDPISEHNRLYWYRQTLGQGPEFLTYFQNEAQLEKSRLLSDRFSAERPKGSFSTLEIQRTEQGDSAMYLCASTIGGDGSSPLHFGNGTRLTVT.

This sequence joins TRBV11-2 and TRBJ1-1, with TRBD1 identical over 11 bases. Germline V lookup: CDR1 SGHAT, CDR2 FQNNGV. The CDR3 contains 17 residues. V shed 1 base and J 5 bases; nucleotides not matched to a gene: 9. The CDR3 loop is CASSLGGQGARGTEAFF. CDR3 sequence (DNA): TGTGCCAGCAGCTTAGGCGGACAGGGGGCGCGGGGGACTGAAGCTTTCTTT.

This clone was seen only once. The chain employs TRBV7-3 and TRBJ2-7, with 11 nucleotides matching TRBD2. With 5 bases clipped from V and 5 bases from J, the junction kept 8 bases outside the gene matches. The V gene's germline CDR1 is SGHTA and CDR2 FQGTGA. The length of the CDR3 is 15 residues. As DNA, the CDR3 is TGTGCCAGCAGCGACGGGACTAGCGGATGGGACGAGCAGTACTTC. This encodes CASSDGTSGWDEQYF.

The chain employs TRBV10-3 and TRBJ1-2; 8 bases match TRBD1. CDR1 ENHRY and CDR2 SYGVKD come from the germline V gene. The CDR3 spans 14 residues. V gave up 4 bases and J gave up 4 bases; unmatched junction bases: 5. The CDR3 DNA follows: TGTGCCATCAGTGTTGGACAGGGCGGCTATGGCTACACCTTC. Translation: CAISVGQGGYGYTF.

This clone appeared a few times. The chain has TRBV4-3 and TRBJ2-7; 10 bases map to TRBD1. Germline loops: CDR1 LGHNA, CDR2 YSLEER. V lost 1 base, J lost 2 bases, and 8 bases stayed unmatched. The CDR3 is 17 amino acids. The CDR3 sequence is CASSQGVAGQGTYEQYF. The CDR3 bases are TGCGCCAGCAGCCAAGGAGTAGCGGGACAGGGGACCTACGAGCAGTACTTC.

The CDR3 nucleotides are TGTGCCAGTGCCACGTGGGAGTCTGGGGCCAACGTCCTGACTTTC. As protein: CASATWESGANVLTF. The chain carries TRBV19 and TRBJ2-6, with a possible D match to TRBD2 (5 bases). Germline lookup yields CDR1 LNHDA and CDR2 SQIVND (reference sequence). The CDR3 extends over 15 amino acids. Trimming took off 8 bases at V and 1 base at J, with 12 bases between the two ends. Together with reference TRBV19 and TRBJ2-6, the CDR3 gives the full variable domain: DGGITQSPKYLFRKEGQNVTLSCEQNLNHDAMYWYRQDPGQGLRLIYYSQIVNDFQKGDIAEGYSVSREKKESFPLTVTSAQKNPTAFYLCASATWESGANVLTFGAGSRLTVL.

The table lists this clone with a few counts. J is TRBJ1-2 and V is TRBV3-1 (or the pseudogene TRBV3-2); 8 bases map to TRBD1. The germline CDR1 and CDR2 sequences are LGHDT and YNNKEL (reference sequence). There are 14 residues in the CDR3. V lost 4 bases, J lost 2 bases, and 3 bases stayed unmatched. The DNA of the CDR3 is TGTGCCAGCAGCCTCAGGGGGCCGAACTATGGCTACACCTTC. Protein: CASSLRGPNYGYTF.

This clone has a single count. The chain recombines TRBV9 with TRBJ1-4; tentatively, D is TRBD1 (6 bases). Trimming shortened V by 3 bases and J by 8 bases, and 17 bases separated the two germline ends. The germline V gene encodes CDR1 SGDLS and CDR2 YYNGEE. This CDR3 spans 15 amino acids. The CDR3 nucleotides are TGTGCCAGCAGCGGTAACAGGGAGAAGGAAGAAAAACTGTTTTTT. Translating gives CASSGNREKEEKLFF. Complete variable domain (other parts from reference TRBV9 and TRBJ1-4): DSGVTQTPKHLITATGQRVTLRCSPRSGDLSVYWYQQSLDQGLQFLIQYYNGEERAKGNILERFSAQQFPDLHSELNLSSLELGDSALYFCASSGNREKEEKLFFGSGTQLSVL.

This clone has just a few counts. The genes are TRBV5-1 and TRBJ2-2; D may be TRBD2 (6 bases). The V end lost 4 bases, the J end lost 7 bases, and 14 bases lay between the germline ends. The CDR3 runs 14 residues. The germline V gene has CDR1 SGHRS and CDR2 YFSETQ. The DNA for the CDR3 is TGCGCCAGCAGCGAAACTAGCACTAGCGGGGAGCTGTTTTTT. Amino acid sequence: CASSETSTSGELFF.

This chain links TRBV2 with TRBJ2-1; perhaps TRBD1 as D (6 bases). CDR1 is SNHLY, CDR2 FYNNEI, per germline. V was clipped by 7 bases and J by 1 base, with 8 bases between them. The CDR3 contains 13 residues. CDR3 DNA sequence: TGTGCCAGCAACAGGGAGTCCTACAATGAGCAGTTCTTC. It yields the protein CASNRESYNEQFF.